This TCR beta chain is drawn from a study of T cell responses to AZD1222 COVID-19 vaccine. About this clone itself: Its antigen is as yet unknown.

Whole-study findings and limits: Donors were largely white British and mainly female; clonal diversity was possibly underestimated. Recipients of two AZD1222 doses showed rising Spike-specific TCR breadth and depth. Baseline seropositivity occurred in only a handful of AZD1222 recipients.

Clones were sequenced by immunoSEQ multiplex PCR, and TCRdb holds only the in-frame ones, with some missing. Among under 150,000 clones listed, roughly 87% were seen once. The CDR3 runs 14 residues. V lost 3 bases to trimming and J lost 8 bases, with 13 bases between them. The germline gives CDR1 SGHTA, CDR2 FQGNSA. This TCR derives from an adult who received the AZD1222 COVID-19 vaccine. The chain couples TRBV7-2 to TRBJ1-4, with D hard to call. The source material was peripheral blood, sampled 28 days after the second AZD1222 dose. DNA of the CDR3: TGTGCCAGCAGCTTGAGTGGAAGAGTCGAAAAACTGTTTTTT. Protein sequence: CASSLSGRVEKLFF.